A selection of T cell receptor beta chains follows, all from one sample in a study of cytomegalovirus exposure and HLA in healthy donors. Repertoires were generated with immunoSEQ multiplex PCR, while TCRdb's copy carries only in-frame clones and drops some. The repertoire holds roughly 200,000 clones, with around 77% as singletons. The sequenced sample was PBMCs. The receptors derive from a man aged 25-45 years in good health and CMV-seronegative. Each CDR3 is given without its conserved first and last residue. The D gene is left open where the match is weak. Clone size appears in some rows only: once, few, many, or a class for an expanded clone.

>-|TRBV14|-|TRBJ1-2
ASSLRRYDSTGYT
>once|TRBV9|-|TRBJ1-1
ASSVRGTEAF
>once|TRBV18|-|TRBJ1-1
ASSPQGLTEAF
>-|TRBV6-5|-|TRBJ2-5
ASKTGIGETQY
>-|TRBV9|TRBD2|TRBJ2-7
ASSPRYKREGLSSYEQY
>few|TRBV9|-|TRBJ1-3
ASSVTDSGNTIY
>-|TRBV5-4|-|TRBJ2-1
ASSFGPGVNEQF
>few|TRBV2|-|TRBJ1-1
AGPTGVNTEAF
>once|TRBV4-1|-|TRBJ2-3
ASSQLGLSTDTQY
>few|TRBV18|-|TRBJ1-2
ASSLQGGYGYT
>-|TRBV11-2|TRBD1|TRBJ2-3
ASSDRDRGITDTQY
>-|TRBV9|TRBD1|TRBJ2-1
ASSENRGTGITNEQF
>-|TRBV5-4|-|TRBJ1-5
ASSSGGAGQPQH
>-|TRBV6-1|TRBD2|TRBJ2-3
ALGRVRTDTQY
>-|TRBV27|-|TRBJ2-3
ATWTAKYTDTQY
>few|TRBV5-8|-|TRBJ2-5
ASSRGLETQY
>-|TRBV7-9|-|TRBJ1-4
ASSFGGNEKLF
>-|TRBV13|TRBD2|TRBJ2-1
ASSQASGRRGEQF
>-|TRBV11-2|TRBD2|TRBJ2-1
ASSGTSGRVYEQF
>-|TRBV7-9|-|TRBJ1-4
ASSSPPDRATNEKLF
>-|TRBV7-6|TRBD1|TRBJ2-7
ASSPDRDSYEQY
>-|TRBV27|TRBD2|TRBJ2-1
ASRIYWTSGSNEQF
>-|TRBV11-2|-|TRBJ2-5
ASSPGGTQY
>-|TRBV19|-|TRBJ2-2
ASSAGETGELF
>-|TRBV27|TRBD1|TRBJ1-5
ASSSLGQGQPQH
>-|TRBV7-8|-|TRBJ2-7
ASSLPGTSAEQY
>-|TRBV6-1|TRBD1|TRBJ1-3
ASSVVGGQSDTIY
>once|TRBV5-1|TRBD1|TRBJ2-5
ASSDRGEETQY
>-|TRBV9|-|TRBJ2-2
ASSVGDYTGELF
>few|TRBV25-1|TRBD1|TRBJ2-7
ASRGQGNEQY
>-|TRBV28|-|TRBJ1-2
ASSLMNRETNYGYT
>-|TRBV5-6|TRBD1|TRBJ1-1
ASSVQGPSNEAF
>-|TRBV25-1|-|TRBJ1-1
ASRTLLTEAF
>once|TRBV7-9|-|TRBJ1-5
ASSGRQGNQPQH
>-|TRBV27|-|TRBJ1-2
ASSLAGNNYGYT
>once|TRBV5-1|TRBD1|TRBJ1-1
ASSLGGTANREAF
>few|TRBV7-2|TRBD1|TRBJ1-1
ASSKRRGDSEAF
>-|TRBV27|-|TRBJ2-2
ASKESYNTGELF
>-|TRBV28|-|TRBJ1-1
ASSGPGGNTEAF
>-|TRBV28|TRBD2|TRBJ2-1
ASSLTSGSYNEQF
>-|TRBV20-1|-|TRBJ2-5
SASPKTQY
>-|TRBV10-3|-|TRBJ2-5
AISESGSGLTETQY
>-|TRBV5-1|TRBD2|TRBJ2-3
ASSSPASGRMGDTQY
>-|TRBV5-6|-|TRBJ2-7
ASSPWGAYEQY
>-|TRBV29-1|-|TRBJ1-2
SSGETAYGYT
>few|TRBV10-1|-|TRBJ2-1
ASSESTGLSGYNEQF
>-|TRBV10-2|TRBD1|TRBJ2-7
ASIDRDRGSYEQY